This T cell receptor beta chain emerged from a study of CD8 T cells in ankylosing spondylitis. Via MiXCR, TCRdb re-called the 5' RACE reads, giving one row per CDR3 protein. This sample yields 250,000 to 350,000 distinct CDR3 sequences, of which roughly 20% are seen a single time; about 3.5% belongs to the top ten. This clonotype was counted only a few times. With 6 bases clipped from V and 1 base from J, the junction kept 5 bases outside the gene matches. Per the germline V gene, CDR1 is KGHSH and CDR2 is LQKENI. This CDR3 is built from 15 residues. The source of this sequence is a female donor with ankylosing spondylitis or in good health (not recorded which). Sequencing was performed on blood, either unsorted or a sorted T cell fraction (not recorded which). This chain connects TRBV18 to TRBJ1-1, with 10 nucleotides matching TRBD1. DNA of the CDR3: TGTGCCAGCTCGCCCAGACAGGGGGCGAACACTGAAGCTTTCTTT. It specifies CASSPRQGANTEAFF.